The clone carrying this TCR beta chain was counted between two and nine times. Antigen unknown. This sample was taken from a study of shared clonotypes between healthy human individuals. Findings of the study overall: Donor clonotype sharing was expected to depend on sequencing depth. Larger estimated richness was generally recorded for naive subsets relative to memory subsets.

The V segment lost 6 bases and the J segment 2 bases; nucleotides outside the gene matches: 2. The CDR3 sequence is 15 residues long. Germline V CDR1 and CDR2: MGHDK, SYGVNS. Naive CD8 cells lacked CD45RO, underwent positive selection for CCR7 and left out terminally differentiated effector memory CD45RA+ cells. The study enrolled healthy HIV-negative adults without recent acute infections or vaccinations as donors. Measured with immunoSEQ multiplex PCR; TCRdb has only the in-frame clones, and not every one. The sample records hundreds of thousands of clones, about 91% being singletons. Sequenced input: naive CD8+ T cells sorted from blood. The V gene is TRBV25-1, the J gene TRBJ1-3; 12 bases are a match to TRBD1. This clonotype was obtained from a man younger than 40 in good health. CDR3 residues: CASSRDRGPGNTIYF. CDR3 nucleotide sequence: TGTGCCAGCAGCCGGGACAGGGGGCCTGGAAACACCATATATTTT.